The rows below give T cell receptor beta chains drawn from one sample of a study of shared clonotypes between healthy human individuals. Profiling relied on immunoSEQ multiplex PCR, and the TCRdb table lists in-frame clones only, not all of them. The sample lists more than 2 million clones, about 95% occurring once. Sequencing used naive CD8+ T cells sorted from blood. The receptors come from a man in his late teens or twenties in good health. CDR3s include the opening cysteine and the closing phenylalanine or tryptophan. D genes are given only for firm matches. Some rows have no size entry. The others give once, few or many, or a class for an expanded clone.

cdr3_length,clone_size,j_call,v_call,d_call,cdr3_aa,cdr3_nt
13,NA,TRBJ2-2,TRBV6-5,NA,CASSVGGDGELFF,TGTGCCAGCAGCGTAGGTGGGGACGGGGAGCTGTTTTTT
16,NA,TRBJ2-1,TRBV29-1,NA,CSVAGTLESSYNEQFF,TGCAGCGTGGCCGGGACTCTTGAAAGCTCCTACAATGAGCAGTTCTTC
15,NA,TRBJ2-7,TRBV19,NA,CASSIPRDGSYEQYF,TGTGCCAGTAGTATACCCAGGGACGGCTCCTACGAGCAGTACTTC
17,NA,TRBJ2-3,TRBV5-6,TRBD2,CASRPRLAGEGTDTQYF,TGTGCCAGCAGACCTCGACTAGCGGGGGAGGGGACAGATACGCAGTATTTT
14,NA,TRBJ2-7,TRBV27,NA,CASMRFPSSYEQYF,TGTGCCAGCATGAGGTTCCCGAGCTCCTACGAGCAGTACTTC
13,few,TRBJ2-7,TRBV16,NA,CASSQSGFDEQYF,TGTGCCAGCAGCCAATCGGGCTTCGACGAGCAGTACTTC
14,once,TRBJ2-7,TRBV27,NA,CATKTGQDAYEQYF,TGTGCCACCAAAACAGGGCAAGATGCATACGAGCAGTACTTC
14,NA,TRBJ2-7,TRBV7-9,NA,CASSLSETGDEQYF,TGTGCCAGCAGCTTATCTGAAACCGGGGACGAGCAGTACTTC
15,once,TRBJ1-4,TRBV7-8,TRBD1,CASSRMGQGNEKLFF,TGTGCCAGCAGCCGCATGGGACAGGGGAATGAAAAACTGTTTTTT
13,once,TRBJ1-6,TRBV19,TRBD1,CASTTGDNSPLHF,TGTGCCAGTACTACAGGGGATAATTCACCCCTCCACTTT
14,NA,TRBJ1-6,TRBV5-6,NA,CAGSASSYNSPLHF,TGTGCCGGCTCAGCTAGCTCCTATAATTCACCCCTCCACTTT
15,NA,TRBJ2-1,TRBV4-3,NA,CASSQVPPPGDEQFF,TGCGCCAGCAGCCAAGTTCCACCTCCCGGTGATGAGCAGTTCTTC
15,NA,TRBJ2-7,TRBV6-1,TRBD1,CASREAPGQSYEQYF,TGTGCCAGCAGGGAAGCCCCGGGACAGTCCTACGAGCAGTACTTC
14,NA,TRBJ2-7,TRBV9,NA,CASSAGASGYEQYF,TGTGCCAGCAGCGCGGGGGCTTCCGGTTACGAGCAGTACTTC
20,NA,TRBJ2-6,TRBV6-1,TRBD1,CASSEGFPGTDYSGANVLTF,TGTGCCAGCAGTGAAGGGTTCCCCGGGACAGACTACTCTGGGGCCAACGTCCTGACTTTC
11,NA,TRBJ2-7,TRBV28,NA,CASRQTYEQYF,TGTGCCAGCCGGCAAACCTACGAGCAGTACTTC
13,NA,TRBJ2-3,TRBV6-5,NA,CASSPQRTDTQYF,TGTGCCAGCAGCCCACAGAGGACAGATACGCAGTATTTT
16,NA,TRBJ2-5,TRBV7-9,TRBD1,CASSFRQGGGQETQYF,TGTGCCAGCAGCTTTCGACAGGGCGGCGGGCAAGAGACCCAGTACTTC
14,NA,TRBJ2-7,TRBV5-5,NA,CASSPSWGSYEQYF,TGTGCCAGCAGCCCGTCTTGGGGCTCCTACGAGCAGTACTTC
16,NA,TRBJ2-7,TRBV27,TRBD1,CASSFSGTGGVYEQYF,TGTGCCAGCAGTTTTTCGGGGACAGGGGGCGTCTACGAGCAGTACTTC
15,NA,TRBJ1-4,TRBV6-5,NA,CASSYSPGGHEKLFF,TGTGCCAGCAGTTACTCGCCGGGGGGCCATGAAAAACTGTTTTTT
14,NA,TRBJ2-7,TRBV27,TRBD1,CASASRTGANEQYF,TGTGCCAGCGCGTCGAGGACAGGGGCGAACGAGCAGTACTTC
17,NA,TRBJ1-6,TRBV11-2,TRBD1,CASSLAPWTGGDSPLHF,TGTGCCAGCAGCTTAGCTCCGTGGACAGGGGGGGACTCACCCCTCCACTTT
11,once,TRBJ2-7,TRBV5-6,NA,CASSLEEEQYF,TGTGCCAGCAGCTTGGAAGAGGAGCAGTACTTC
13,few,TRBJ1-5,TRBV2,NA,CASTEESNQPQHF,TGTGCCAGCACAGAGGAAAGCAATCAGCCCCAGCATTTT
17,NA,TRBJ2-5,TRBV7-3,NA,CASSLNPRGQWEETQYF,TGTGCCAGCAGCTTAAATCCGCGGGGTCAGTGGGAAGAGACCCAGTACTTC
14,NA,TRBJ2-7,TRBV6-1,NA,CASSEDRALYEQYF,TGTGCCAGCAGTGAAGACAGGGCCCTCTACGAGCAGTACTTC
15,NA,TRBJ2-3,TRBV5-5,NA,CASSPRPQVTDTQYF,TGTGCCAGCAGCCCCCGGCCCCAAGTCACAGATACGCAGTATTTT
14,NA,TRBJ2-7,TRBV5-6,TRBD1,CASSFGTGSYEQYF,TGTGCCAGCAGCTTCGGGACAGGTTCCTACGAGCAGTACTTC
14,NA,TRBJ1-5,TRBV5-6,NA,CASSWGLGNQPQHF,TGTGCCAGCAGCTGGGGCCTAGGCAATCAGCCCCAGCATTTT
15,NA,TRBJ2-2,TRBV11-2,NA,CASSLRVGATGELFF,TGTGCCAGCAGCCTACGGGTCGGGGCCACCGGGGAGCTGTTTTTT
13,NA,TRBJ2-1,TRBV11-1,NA,CASSLAGWNEQFF,TGTGCCAGCAGCTTAGCGGGATGGAATGAGCAGTTCTTC
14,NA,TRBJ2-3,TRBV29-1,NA,CSAGGTDNTDTQYF,TGCAGCGCAGGAGGGACAGATAACACAGATACGCAGTATTTT
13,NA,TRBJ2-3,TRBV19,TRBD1,CASRDSITDTQYF,TGTGCCAGCCGGGACAGCATCACAGATACGCAGTATTTT
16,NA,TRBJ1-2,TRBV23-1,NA,CASSHPRPVRNYGYTF,TGCGCCAGCAGTCACCCGAGGCCCGTGAGGAACTATGGCTACACCTTC
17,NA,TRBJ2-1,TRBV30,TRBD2,CAWSVLGGGPLYNEQFF,TGTGCCTGGAGTGTACTTGGCGGGGGGCCCCTCTACAATGAGCAGTTCTTC
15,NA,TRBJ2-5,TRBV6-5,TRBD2,CASSLGLAAKETQYF,TGTGCCAGCAGCCTGGGACTAGCGGCGAAAGAGACCCAGTACTTC
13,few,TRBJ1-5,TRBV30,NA,CAWSMAGVQPQHF,TGTGCCTGGAGTATGGCGGGGGTTCAGCCCCAGCATTTT
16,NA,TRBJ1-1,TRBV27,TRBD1,CASSLGTGIGNTEAFF,TGTGCCAGCAGTTTAGGGACAGGTATAGGGAACACTGAAGCTTTCTTT
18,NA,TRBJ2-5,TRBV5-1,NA,CASSSPKDSPILQETQYF,TGCGCCAGCAGTTCGCCAAAAGACAGCCCGATACTACAAGAGACCCAGTACTTC
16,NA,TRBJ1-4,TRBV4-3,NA,CASSQDWRTLVEKLFF,TGCGCCAGCAGCCAAGATTGGCGGACTCTAGTTGAAAAACTGTTTTTT
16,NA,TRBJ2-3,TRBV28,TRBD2,CASSFVTSAQTDTQYF,TGTGCCAGCAGTTTCGTGACTAGCGCGCAGACAGATACGCAGTATTTT
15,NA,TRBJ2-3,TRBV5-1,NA,CASSLSATPTDTQYF,TGCGCCAGCAGCTTGTCAGCTACCCCCACAGATACGCAGTATTTT
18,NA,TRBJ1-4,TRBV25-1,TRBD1,CASSERDRVFVTNEKLFF,TGTGCCAGCAGTGAGCGGGACAGGGTTTTTGTAACTAATGAAAAACTGTTTTTT
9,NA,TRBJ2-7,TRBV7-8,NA,CARGGEQYF,TGTGCCAGGGGAGGCGAGCAGTACTTC
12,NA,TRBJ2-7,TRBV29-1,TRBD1,CSATGDFVEQYF,TGCAGCGCGACAGGGGATTTTGTCGAGCAGTACTTC
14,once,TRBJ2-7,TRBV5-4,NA,CASSKLGSSYEQYF,TGTGCCAGCAGCAAACTAGGGAGCTCCTACGAGCAGTACTTC
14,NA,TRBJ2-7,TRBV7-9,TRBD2,CASSLQGGAYEQYF,TGTGCCAGCAGCTTACAGGGAGGGGCTTACGAGCAGTACTTC
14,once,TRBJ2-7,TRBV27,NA,CASSLYATVVEQYF,TGTGCCAGCAGTTTATACGCGACGGTGGTCGAGCAGTACTTC
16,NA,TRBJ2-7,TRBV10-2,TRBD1,CASSADRGHQSYEQYF,TGCGCCAGCAGTGCCGACAGGGGGCACCAGTCCTACGAGCAGTACTTC
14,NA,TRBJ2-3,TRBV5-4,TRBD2,CASSYLAGPDTQYF,TGTGCCAGCAGCTACCTAGCGGGGCCAGATACGCAGTATTTT
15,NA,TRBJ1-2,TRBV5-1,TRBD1,CASSPLGTANYGYTF,TGCGCCAGCAGCCCGTTAGGGACAGCTAACTATGGCTACACCTTC
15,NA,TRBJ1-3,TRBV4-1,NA,CASSQDSGSGNTIYF,TGCGCCAGCAGCCAAGACTCGGGCTCTGGAAACACCATATATTTT